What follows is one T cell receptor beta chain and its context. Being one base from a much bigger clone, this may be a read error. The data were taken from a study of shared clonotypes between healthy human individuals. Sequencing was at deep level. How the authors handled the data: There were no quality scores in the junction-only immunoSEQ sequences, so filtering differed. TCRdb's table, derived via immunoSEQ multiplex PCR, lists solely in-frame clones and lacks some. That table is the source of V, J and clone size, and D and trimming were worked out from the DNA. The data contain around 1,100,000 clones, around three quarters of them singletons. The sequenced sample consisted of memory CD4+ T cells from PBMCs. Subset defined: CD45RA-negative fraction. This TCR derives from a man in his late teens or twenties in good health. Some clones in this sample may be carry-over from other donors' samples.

The CDR3 DNA is TGTGCCAGCAGTACCAATAGCGGGAGAGGGAACGGGGAGCTGTCTTTT. Protein sequence: CASSTNSGRGNGELSF. This chain connects TRBV27 to TRBJ2-2; TRBD2 matches 9 bases. Looked up from germline, CDR1 is MNHEY and CDR2 is SMNVEV (reference sequence). This CDR3 comprises 16 residues.